This TCR beta chain was profiled in a study of shared clonotypes between healthy human individuals. This CDR3 region has 17 residues. Here immunoSEQ multiplex PCR was the method, and the copy in TCRdb shows in-frame clones only, minus some. The sample contains about 2.3 million clones, approximately 95% of which appear only once. Sequencing used naive CD4+ T cells from PBMCs. The subset was: CD45RA+ positively selected. This receptor was identified in a man aged 18 to 29 in good health. Some clones in this sample may be carry-over from other donors' samples. V and J are TRBV21-1 and TRBJ2-5; the DNA was not used to check the table's D call, TRBD2. TRBV21-1 is listed as a pseudogene. CDR3 bases: TGTGCCAGCAGCAAATGGTATAGTGGGAGGGCGGAGGAGACCCAGTACTTC. Translated, it gives CASSKWYSGRAEETQYF.